The T cell receptor (beta chain) under discussion was sequenced for a study of cytomegalovirus exposure and HLA in healthy donors. Study outcomes and limitations: Researchers catalogued about 150 TCR beta chains as cytomegalovirus-associated.

Primers: 60 Vbeta forward and 13 Jbeta reverse. Produced via immunoSEQ multiplex PCR; TCRdb's table is partial and in-frame only. This table holds around 150,000 clones, 75% found once. A word on this clone: Its target is not known.

Sequenced: PBMCs. The TCR was taken from a male donor in good health and CMV-seronegative.

CDR3 sequence reads: CASRPRGLPSTDTQYF. The CDR3 bases are TGTGCCAGCAGGCCGCGGGGGTTACCTAGCACAGATACGCAGTATTTT. This chain connects TRBV5-8 to TRBJ2-3; 7 bases fit TRBD2. Germline trimming cut 5 bases from V and 0 bases from J; bases unmatched to any gene: 9. Germline CDR1 is SGHTS and CDR2 is YDEGEE. The CDR3 sequence is 16 residues long.